Detailed here is one TCR beta chain. Naivety among CD8 cells was defined by CD45RO negativity and positive CCR7 selection, thereby excluding terminally differentiated effector memory CD45RA+ cells. This sample is drawn from a study of shared clonotypes between healthy human individuals. Sequenced by immunoSEQ multiplex PCR; TCRdb stores in-frame clones only, minus some. In the table there are millions of clones, about 95% of which are singletons. The CDR3 runs to 15 residues. Germline V lookup: CDR1 GTSNPN, CDR2 SVGIG (reference sequence). V gave up 2 bases and J gave up 0 bases, with 13 bases separating them.

The receptor comes from a man aged 18-30 years in good health. The J gene is TRBJ1-1, the V gene TRBV30, with D possibly matching TRBD1 (5 bases). Material: naive CD8+ T cells sorted from blood. CDR3 nucleotides: TGTGCCTGGAGTCCCCCAGGGCTCATGAACACTGAAGCTTTCTTT. Translation: CAWSPPGLMNTEAFF.